Each of the 27 T cell receptor beta chains below was sequenced from the same sample in a study of T cells in Graves' hyperthyroidism and ophthalmopathy. Researchers amplified the TCR beta CDR3 regions from RNA transcripts. The HTBI primer set served for first-round RT-PCR of the TCR CDR3. MiXCR was run by TCRdb on the multiplex PCR reads, yielding one entry per CDR3 protein. Of 550,000 to 800,000 distinct CDR3 sequences detected, approximately 15% appear once; the ten largest clones hold about a sixth. The sequenced material came from blood. The source of these receptors is a man in his fifties with Graves' hyperthyroidism.

This clonotype was picked up many times. V and J are TRBV7-2 and TRBJ2-3; no clear D. The CDR3 is made up of 16 amino acids. Trimming removed 3 bases from V and 3 bases from J, with 16 bases in between. Germline CDR1 SGHTA, CDR2 FQGNSA. As DNA, the CDR3 is TGTGCCAGCAGCTTGGCCGGCTCGGCCGTGACAGATACGCAGTATTTT. This encodes CASSLAGSAVTDTQYF.

The chain uses TRBV6-1 and TRBJ2-7; 8 bases are shared with TRBD1. Germline CDR1 and CDR2: MNHNS and SASEGT. The CDR3 runs 17 residues. The J segment lost 5 bases and the V segment lost 0 bases, leaving 12 bases of the junction unmatched. DNA of the CDR3: TGTGCCAGCAGTGAAGCGGGGTGGAACAGGGGGGCGCACGAGCAGTACTTC. This sequence encodes CASSEAGWNRGAHEQYF.

This clonotype was counted at least ten times. The gene calls are TRBV28 and TRBJ2-2; tentative D call: TRBD1 (5 bases). In germline, CDR1 is MDHEN, CDR2 SYDVKM. This CDR3 is 15 amino acids long. The V end was cut by 7 bases, the J end by 1 base, with 13 bases between. This CDR3 reads CASTKRTWNTGELFF. CDR3 nucleotide sequence: TGTGCCAGCACCAAACGGACATGGAACACCGGGGAGCTGTTTTTT.

This clonotype was detected only a few times. The CDR3 region has the DNA TGCGCCAGCAGCTTGGTGTCCGTGGACATGAACACTGAAGCTTTCTTT. Its protein product is CASSLVSVDMNTEAFF. The chain recombines TRBV5-1 with TRBJ1-1; TRBD1 might be the D (5 bases). CDR3 length: 16 residues. Germline-derived CDR1 and CDR2 are SGHRS and YFSETQ. Trimming took off 0 bases at V and 0 bases at J, with 12 bases between the two ends.

This clonotype was picked up many times. This chain joins TRBV2 and TRBJ2-1; D not resolved. In germline, CDR1 is SNHLY, CDR2 FYNNEI. The CDR3 sequence is 15 residues long. The V and J ends lost 5 bases and 6 bases respectively, with 17 bases between them. The CDR3 nucleotides read TGTGCCAGCAGTATCCAAGGGTCCTCCATCAATGAGCAGTTCTTC. Protein product: CASSIQGSSINEQFF.

This clonotype was recorded a few times. The CDR3 sequence is CASSIPGTGGSYGYTF. CDR3 DNA sequence: TGTGCCAGTAGTATCCCCGGGACAGGGGGCAGCTATGGCTACACCTTC. The chain combines TRBV19 with TRBJ1-2; 12 bases map to TRBD1. Trimming at V came to 3 bases and at J to 4 bases, leaving 6 bases not matched to a gene. Germline V gene lookup returns CDR1 LNHDA and CDR2 SQIVND (reference sequence). CDR3 size: 16 residues. Full variable domain (rest looked up from reference TRBV19 and TRBJ1-2): DGGITQSPKYLFRKEGQNVTLSCEQNLNHDAMYWYRQDPGQGLRLIYYSQIVNDFQKGDIAEGYSVSREKKESFPLTVTSAQKNPTAFYLCASSIPGTGGSYGYTFGSGTRLTVV.

This clonotype was counted many times. This sequence joins TRBV28 and TRBJ1-2, with D possibly being TRBD1 (6 bases). V lost 7 bases and J 4 bases, leaving 16 bases between the germline ends. The CDR3 is 14 amino acids. CDR1 is MDHEN and CDR2 is SYDVKM in the germline V gene. The CDR3 loop reads CASTISGGGYGYTF. The CDR3 region has the DNA TGTGCCAGCACCATCTCCGGAGGGGGCTATGGCTACACCTTC.

The V gene is TRBV3-1, the J gene TRBJ2-2, with 14 bases fitting TRBD2. With V trimmed by 7 bases and J by 4 bases, 5 bases remained unmatched. The CDR3 spans 16 residues. Germline CDR1 LGHDT, CDR2 YNNKEL (reference sequence). CDR3: CASIGTSGSATGELFF. In DNA, the CDR3 is TGTGCCAGCATCGGGACTAGCGGGAGTGCCACCGGGGAGCTGTTTTTT. The whole variable domain, remainder taken from reference TRBV3-1 and TRBJ2-2, is DTAVSQTPKYLVTQMGNDKSIKCEQNLGHDTMYWYKQDSKKFLKIMFSYNNKELIINETVPNRFSPKSPDKAHLNLHINSLELGDSAVYFCASIGTSGSATGELFFGEGSRLTVL.

The sample holds many counts of this clonotype. The CDR3 here is CAWSVPFRSSYEQYF. CDR3 DNA sequence: TGTGCCTGGAGTGTACCATTCCGGAGCTCCTACGAGCAGTACTTC. The chain joins TRBV30 to TRBJ2-7, with no clear D. This CDR3 has 15 amino acids. CDR1 is GTSNPN, CDR2 SVGIG, per germline (reference sequence). The V end lost 0 bases, the J end lost 0 bases, and 12 bases lay between the germline ends.

There are many counts of this clonotype. The chain is built from TRBV7-3 and TRBJ2-1; D ambiguous. CDR3 size: 12 residues. The V end was cut by 4 bases, the J end by 7 bases, with 8 bases between. The germline CDR1 and CDR2 sequences are SGHTA and FQGTGA. For the CDR3, the DNA is TGTGCCAGCAGCTCCCACTATAATGAGCAGTTCTTC. Translating gives CASSSHYNEQFF.

This clonotype was picked up many times. The J gene is TRBJ1-1, the V gene TRBV7-2; possible D gene TRBD1, 5 bases. The CDR3 totals 15 residues. The germline V and J ends were trimmed by 4 bases and 0 bases, with 12 bases remaining between them. CDR1 and CDR2 (germline): SGHTA, FQGNSA. The CDR3 nucleotides read TGTGCCAGCAGCTCCCTGGGGGTAATGAACACTGAAGCTTTCTTT. Its translation: CASSSLGVMNTEAFF. Full variable domain (rest looked up from reference TRBV7-2 and TRBJ1-1): GAGVSQSPSNKVTEKGKDVELRCDPISGHTALYWYRQSLGQGLEFLIYFQGNSAPDKSGLPSDRFSAERTGGSVSTLTIQRTQQEDSAVYLCASSSLGVMNTEAFFGQGTRLTVV.

The chain employs TRBV19 and TRBJ2-1, with a tentative D call TRBD2 (6 bases). The CDR3 totals 12 residues. V lost 6 bases and J lost 5, with 8 bases in between. The germline V gene has CDR1 LNHDA and CDR2 SQIVND (reference sequence). The CDR3, as DNA: TGTGCCAGTAGCGGGAGAAACAATGAGCAGTTCTTC. Its protein product is CASSGRNNEQFF.

This clonotype was seen a handful of times. The chain employs TRBV6-2 or TRBV6-3 and TRBJ2-5; no definite D call. Between the trimmed V and J ends, which lost 2 bases and 5 bases, there was a span of 9 bases. The CDR3 covers 13 residues. Germline V gene sequence: CDR1 MNHEY, CDR2 SVGEGT. CDR3 bases: TGTGCCAGCAGTTACCGTTCTTCGGAGACCCAGTACTTC. It specifies CASSYRSSETQYF.

The table lists this clonotype with many counts. The chain joins TRBV28 to TRBJ1-1, with a tentative D call TRBD1 (5 bases). The germline V gene encodes CDR1 MDHEN and CDR2 SYDVKM. Trimming took 6 bases from V and 0 from J, leaving 11 bases between them. The CDR3 length is 14 residues. In DNA form, the CDR3 reads TGTGCCAGCAGACCGGGACGGGTGAACACTGAAGCTTTCTTT. Protein sequence: CASRPGRVNTEAFF.

The table lists this clonotype with many counts. This chain links TRBV10-3 with TRBJ2-7, with 11 positions matching TRBD1. V was pared by 2 bases and J by 6 bases, with 6 bases of the junction left unmatched. The length of the CDR3 is 15 residues. The V gene's germline CDR1 is ENHRY and CDR2 SYGVKD. The CDR3 protein is CAISEPGQGDTEQYF. DNA of the CDR3: TGTGCCATCAGTGAGCCGGGACAGGGGGATACCGAGCAGTACTTC.

For the CDR3, the DNA is TGTGCCAGCACCGACGTGGCTAGTTTCTCCTACAATGAGCAGTTCTTC. It codes for CASTDVASFSYNEQFF. This sequence joins TRBV2 and TRBJ2-1, with D unclear. The CDR3 has 16 amino acids. The ends were cut back, 7 bases at V and 0 bases at J, with 16 bases in the middle. Germline V gene lookup returns CDR1 SNHLY and CDR2 FYNNEI.

In this sample, this clonotype turned up many times. The chain links TRBV7-9 to TRBJ2-3; D is uncertain. The CDR3 contains 16 residues. The V gene lost 8 bases and the J gene lost 3 bases, with 21 bases spanning the gap. From germline, CDR1 is SEHNR and CDR2 FQNEAQ (reference sequence). CDR3 sequence: CASCDGLRLVTDTQYF. CDR3 bases: TGTGCCAGCTGTGACGGTCTGAGGCTGGTGACAGATACGCAGTATTTT.

The rearrangement links TRBV16 to TRBJ1-4; the D is unclear. CDR1 is KGHSY, CDR2 FQNENV, per germline. The CDR3 is 14 residues long. V was cut by 1 base and J by 4 bases, with 7 bases left in between. CDR3 DNA sequence: TGTGCCAGCAGCCAATATAGCGGTAATGAAAAACTGTTTTTT. Amino acids: CASSQYSGNEKLFF.

This clonotype was counted a few times. The rearrangement joins TRBV27 to TRBJ2-7, with TRBD2 as a possible D gene (5 bases). The CDR3 totals 15 residues. Trimming left V 0 bases short and J 3 bases short, with 12 bases between. Germline loops: CDR1 MNHEY, CDR2 SMNVEV (reference sequence). CDR3 amino acids: CASSLSINRGYEQYF. Here the CDR3 DNA reads TGTGCCAGCAGTTTATCTATCAACCGGGGCTACGAGCAGTACTTC.

This clonotype was seen only a few times. The chain recombines TRBV19 with TRBJ1-4, with D hard to call. The germline V and J ends were trimmed by 5 bases and 6 bases, with 16 bases remaining between them. This CDR3 is built from 15 residues. Germline V gives CDR1 LNHDA, CDR2 SQIVND (reference sequence). The CDR3 DNA reads TGTGCCAGTAGTCGCGGGGAAGGTCGGCATGAAAAACTGTTTTTT. Its protein product is CASSRGEGRHEKLFF.

This chain uses TRBV28 with TRBJ1-2, with TRBD1 identical over 7 bases. In germline, CDR1 is MDHEN, CDR2 SYDVKM. The J segment lost 7 bases and the V segment lost 5 bases, leaving 4 bases of the junction unmatched. The CDR3 loop spans 12 amino acids. DNA for the CDR3: TGTGCCAGCAGTACCCCAGGGGGTGGCTACACCTTC. It encodes CASSTPGGGYTF.

This clonotype was detected many times. V gene TRBV2 combines with J gene TRBJ1-4; D not certain. Germline CDR1 and CDR2: SNHLY and FYNNEI. Trimming removed 7 bases at V and 5 bases at J, with 14 bases between. The CDR3 runs to 14 residues. CDR3 nucleotides: TGTGCCAGCACCGAACTAGACGGAAATGAAAAACTGTTTTTT. Translating it yields CASTELDGNEKLFF.

This clonotype showed up just a few times. The chain couples TRBV29-1 to TRBJ2-7; tentative D call: TRBD2 (5 bases). Between the trimmed V and J ends, which lost 8 bases and 2 bases, there was a span of 13 bases. The length of the CDR3 is 12 residues. CDR1 and CDR2 (germline): SQVTM, ANQGSEA. CDR3 coding DNA: TGCAGCTCCTGGACTGATACCTACGAGCAGTACTTC. Residues: CSSWTDTYEQYF.

Remarks on this clonotype: A much larger clone sits a single nucleotide away, making a read error possible. The chain employs TRBV10-3 and TRBJ2-7; the D gene is possibly TRBD2 (5 bases). Per germline, CDR1 ENHRY and CDR2 SYGVKD. This CDR3 region has 12 residues. The CDR3 here is CAISDTDYVQYF. The DNA of the CDR3 is TGTGCCATCAGTGACACAGACTACGTGCAGTACTTC.

Many counts were recorded for this clonotype. The J gene is TRBJ2-5, the V gene TRBV3-1; 10 bases align to TRBD2. V dropped 4 bases and J dropped 5; count of bases not matched to a gene: 7. The CDR3 runs to 15 residues. From germline, CDR1 is LGHDT and CDR2 YNNKEL (reference sequence). The CDR3 nucleotides are TGTGCCAGCAGCCTCGGACTAGCGGCGGTGGAGACCCAGTACTTC. Encoded protein: CASSLGLAAVETQYF.

As concerns this clonotype: This may come from a read error, since a much larger clone is one base off. The rearrangement links TRBV20-1 to TRBJ2-5; 9 nucleotides match TRBD2. Per the germline V gene, CDR1 is DFQATT and CDR2 is SNEGSKA (reference sequence). CDR3 size: 13 residues. The CDR3 coding sequence is TGCAGTGCCTTAGCGGGAGTCCAAGAGTCCCAGTACTTC. Protein product: CSALAGVQESQYF.

This clonotype was counted between two and nine times. The V call is TRBV7-9, the J call TRBJ2-3; D tentatively reads TRBD1 or TRBD2 (6 bases each). Germline CDR1 is SEHNR and CDR2 is FQNEAQ (reference sequence). The CDR3 contains 17 residues. Trimming took 4 bases from V and 2 from J, leaving 19 bases between them. In DNA, the CDR3 is TGTGCCAGCAGCTCGCTGGGGGGCAGGGCCTCCACAGATACGCAGTATTTT. It codes for CASSSLGGRASTDTQYF.